One sample yielded the 15 T cell receptor beta chains listed below, sequenced in a study of blood T cell repertoires in COVID-19. The table came from immunoSEQ multiplex PCR; TCRdb's copy has only in-frame clones and leaves some out. The data hold under 300,000 clones, with 81% observed a single time. Sequenced sample: peripheral blood. The receptors were sampled from a woman aged 55-69 years with active or convalescent COVID-19.

This sequence joins TRBV28 and TRBJ2-5; 11 nucleotides match TRBD2. CDR1 MDHEN and CDR2 SYDVKM come from the germline V gene. This CDR3 is built from 16 residues. Trimming at V came to 5 bases and at J to 4 bases, leaving 9 bases not matched to a gene. The CDR3 is CASSPWLAGGSETQYF. The CDR3 nucleotides read TGTGCCAGCAGTCCTTGGCTAGCGGGGGGCTCAGAGACCCAGTACTTC.

The rearrangement joins TRBV7-9 to TRBJ1-1, with a tentative D call TRBD1 (5 bases). V lost 1 base to trimming and J lost 0 bases, with 18 bases between them. From germline, CDR1 is SEHNR and CDR2 FQNEAQ (reference sequence). CDR3 length: 18 residues. CDR3 region: CASSLGSLWGSLNTEAFF. Written as DNA, the CDR3 is TGTGCCAGCAGCTTAGGCTCATTATGGGGCAGCCTGAACACTGAAGCTTTCTTT. The variable domain in full, completed from reference TRBV7-9 and TRBJ1-1, reads DTGVSQNPRHKITKRGQNVTFRCDPISEHNRLYWYRQTLGQGPEFLTYFQNEAQLEKSRLLSDRFSAERPKGSFSTLEIQRTEQGDSAMYLCASSLGSLWGSLNTEAFFGQGTRLTVV.

CDR3: CASSLPGFSYNEQFF. DNA for the CDR3: TGTGCCAGCAGTTTACCGGGGTTCTCCTACAATGAGCAGTTCTTC. J is TRBJ2-1 and V is TRBV27; D is possibly TRBD2 (5 bases). This CDR3 has 15 amino acids. V was pared by 2 bases and J by 0 bases, with 8 bases between. Germline-derived CDR1 and CDR2 are MNHEY and SMNVEV (reference sequence).

The J gene is TRBJ2-1, the V gene TRBV4-3; 8 bases align to TRBD2. Trimming removed 1 base from V and 4 bases from J; junction bases left unmatched: 15. The CDR3 has 19 residues. Looked up from germline, CDR1 is LGHNA and CDR2 is YSLEER. The CDR3 DNA sequence: TGCGCCAGCAGCCAAGGGGGAGAGGGTGCGGGGGGAAAATACAATGAGCAGTTCTTC. Its translation is CASSQGGEGAGGKYNEQFF.

This chain uses TRBV7-9 with TRBJ2-2; D is perhaps TRBD1 (6 bases). Germline CDR1 is SEHNR and CDR2 is FQNEAQ (reference sequence). Trimming pared 0 bases from V and 3 bases from J, leaving 11 bases between. This CDR3 is 16 amino acids long. The CDR3 loop is CASSLAGGTDTGELFF. In DNA form, the CDR3 reads TGTGCCAGCAGCTTAGCAGGGGGTACCGACACCGGGGAGCTGTTTTTT.

This clone was observed once. The rearrangement joins TRBV29-1 to TRBJ2-1; D is ambiguous. Between the trimmed V and J ends, which lost 8 bases and 5 bases, there was a span of 10 bases. The CDR3 totals 11 residues. Per the germline V gene, CDR1 is SQVTM and CDR2 is ANQGSEA. The CDR3 nucleotides read TGCAGCTCGTGGCAGGACAATGAGCAGTTCTTC. Translating gives CSSWQDNEQFF.

The chain is built from TRBV6-5 and TRBJ1-6; D unclear. Germline lookup yields CDR1 MNHEY and CDR2 SVGAGI. CDR3 length: 14 residues. Deletions cut 2 bases from V and 9 bases from J, with 11 bases between. The CDR3 protein is CASSYEVRSSPLHF. In nucleotides, the CDR3 is TGTGCCAGCAGTTACGAGGTTAGGAGTTCACCCCTCCACTTT.

This chain uses TRBV4-1 with TRBJ2-1; 8 nucleotides line up with TRBD1. The germline gives CDR1 MGHRA, CDR2 YSYEKL. This CDR3 comprises 16 residues. V lost 2 bases and J lost 8; bases outside the gene matches: 11. The DNA of the CDR3 is TGCGCCAGCAGCCAACCCGGGACAGGTAATTTCGATGAGCAGTTCTTC. It specifies CASSQPGTGNFDEQFF.

The chain joins TRBV4-1 to TRBJ2-3, with D possibly TRBD1 on 6 matching bases. V was trimmed by 6 bases and J by 6 bases, leaving 25 bases between them. Germline assignment: CDR1 MGHRA and CDR2 YSYEKL. CDR3 size: 17 residues. The chain's CDR3 is CASSPLATGRLWDTQYF. The CDR3 DNA is TGCGCCAGCAGTCCCCTTGCTACAGGGAGACTTTGGGATACGCAGTATTTT.

The chain combines TRBV5-6 with TRBJ1-2; 7 bases line up with TRBD1. The germline gives CDR1 SGHDT, CDR2 YYEEEE. V was pared by 0 bases and J by 9 bases, with 11 bases of the junction left unmatched. This CDR3 has 15 residues. The CDR3 spells CASSLGSTGLVSYTF. The CDR3 DNA reads as TGTGCCAGCAGCTTGGGGTCGACAGGGTTGGTTAGCTACACCTTC.

This sequence joins TRBV15 and TRBJ1-1; D unresolved. In germline, CDR1 is LNHNV, CDR2 YYDKDF (reference sequence). The CDR3 runs 15 residues. V dropped 0 bases and J dropped 2 bases, with 10 bases sitting between them. The CDR3 spells CATSRDRQVNTEAFF. Here the CDR3 DNA reads TGTGCCACCAGCAGAGACAGGCAAGTCAACACTGAAGCTTTCTTT.

This clone has just one count. V is TRBV7-6 and J is TRBJ1-4; 12 bases align to TRBD1. CDR1 is SGHVS and CDR2 is FNYEAQ in the germline V gene. V shed 2 bases and J 4 bases; nucleotides not matched to a gene: 11. The CDR3 covers 19 residues. Written as DNA, the CDR3 is TGTGCCAGCAGCTTATACGGGGGGACAGGGGGCTCGATTAATGAAAAACTGTTTTTT. Amino acids: CASSLYGGTGGSINEKLFF. Supplemented by reference TRBV7-6 and TRBJ1-4, the full variable domain reads GAGVSQSPRYKVTKRGQDVALRCDPISGHVSLYWYRQALGQGPEFLTYFNYEAQQDKSGLPNDRFSAERPEGSISTLTIQRTEQRDSAMYRCASSLYGGTGGSINEKLFFGSGTQLSVL.

This clone was counted a single time. This chain links TRBV2 with TRBJ1-2; possible D gene TRBD1, 5 bases. The CDR3 extends over 14 amino acids. The germline V and J ends were trimmed by 4 bases and 4 bases, with 13 bases remaining between them. Germline V lookup: CDR1 SNHLY, CDR2 FYNNEI. The CDR3 coding sequence is TGTGCCAGCAGTGTTGGGGGGGGTCCCTATGGCTACACCTTC. This codes for CASSVGGGPYGYTF.

This clone has more than one count but fewer than ten. The rearrangement uses TRBV30 and TRBJ1-4; D not resolved. The V end lost 4 bases, the J end lost 7 bases, and 13 bases lay between the germline ends. The CDR3 totals 13 residues. Germline values: CDR1 GTSNPN, CDR2 SVGIG (reference sequence). Here the CDR3 DNA reads TGTGCCTGGACCCGAGATAGCCGTGAAAAACTGTTTTTT. This translates into CAWTRDSREKLFF.

This chain links TRBV7-9 with TRBJ1-6; the D gene is possibly TRBD1 (5 bases). The CDR3 contains 16 residues. Trimming cost V 5 bases and J 11 bases, with 22 bases left between them. CDR1 SEHNR and CDR2 FQNEAQ come from the germline V gene (reference sequence). The DNA for the CDR3 is TGTGCCAGCAGCCCCTTGAGATGGGGGGAAGGGACACCCCTCCACTTT. Protein sequence: CASSPLRWGEGTPLHF.